The 29 T cell receptor beta chains below all came from one sample that was sequenced in a study of blood T cells in healthy people across ages. A J-beta primer mix and a sample-barcoded 5' primer were used in a second PCR of about 7 to 12 cycles. TCRdb ran MiXCR on the 5' RACE reads and lists one entry per CDR3 protein. The sample consists of fewer than 750,000 distinct CDR3 sequences, 45% to 60% of them appearing once. Sequences were obtained from blood. The source of these receptors is a woman of 80 years or more in good health.

The chain uses TRBV12-5 and TRBJ2-1; TRBD2 matches at 10 bases. CDR3 length: 18 residues. With 2 bases clipped from V and 2 bases from J, the junction kept 9 bases outside the gene matches. CDR1 is LGHNT, CDR2 FRNRAP, per germline. The CDR3 sequence: CASGLLVAGGRTYNEQFF. CDR3 DNA: TGTGCTAGTGGTTTGTTGGTAGCGGGGGGCCGCACCTACAATGAGCAGTTCTTC.

The gene calls are TRBV5-1 and TRBJ2-2; D may be TRBD2 (6 bases). V was pared by 3 bases and J by 5 bases, with 17 bases between. Germline CDR1 SGHRS, CDR2 YFSETQ. The CDR3 length is 16 residues. The CDR3 loop reads CASSSQEGVRTGELFF. CDR3 nucleotide sequence: TGCGCCAGCAGCTCTCAGGAGGGAGTAAGAACCGGGGAGCTGTTTTTT.

This clonotype was recorded at least ten times. This chain links TRBV29-1 with TRBJ2-5; 8 nucleotides line up with TRBD2. Germline assignment: CDR1 SQVTM and CDR2 ANQGSEA. The CDR3 sequence is 15 residues long. With 7 bases clipped from V and 2 bases from J, the junction kept 12 bases outside the gene matches. The CDR3 nucleotides read TGCAGCGCCTTCCCCCGGACGGGAGGGCAAGAGACCCAGTACTTC. Protein sequence: CSAFPRTGGQETQYF. The complete variable domain, with remaining parts taken from reference TRBV29-1 and TRBJ2-5, reads SAVISQKPSRDICQRGTSLTIQCQVDSQVTMMFWYRQQPGQSLTLIATANQGSEATYESGFVIDKFPISRPNLTFSTLTVSNMSPEDSSIYLCSAFPRTGGQETQYFGPGTRLLVL.

This clonotype was observed a few times. The chain has TRBV12-3 or TRBV12-4 and TRBJ2-5; 10 bases are shared with TRBD1. The CDR3 consists of 17 residues. Trimming took 3 bases from V and 2 from J; bases not matched to a gene: 9. DNA of the CDR3: TGTGCCAGCAGTTTTAGCGTGGGGACAGGGGTTCAAGAGACCCAGTACTTC. Its translation: CASSFSVGTGVQETQYF.

Worth noting for this clonotype: This may stem from a read error, because a much larger clone lies one nucleotide away. This chain links TRBV6-4 with TRBJ2-3, with 9 nucleotides matching TRBD2. Trimming removed 4 bases from V and 4 bases from J; junction bases left unmatched: 0. The CDR3 runs to 13 residues. Germline V gene data show CDR1 as MRHNA and CDR2 as SNTAGT. CDR3 region: CASSGTSADTQYF. CDR3 bases: TGTGCCAGCAGTGGGACTAGCGCAGATACGCAGTATTTT.

The chain is built from TRBV15 and TRBJ2-1; TRBD1 or TRBD2 may be the D gene (6 bases each). The CDR3 length is 19 residues. The germline gives CDR1 LNHNV, CDR2 YYDKDF (reference sequence). V was shortened by 0 bases and J by 0 bases, with 18 bases between the two germline ends. The CDR3 DNA sequence: TGTGCCACCAGCAGAGATTACGGGGGCGGCGGCCGCTCCTACAATGAGCAGTTCTTC. It yields the protein CATSRDYGGGGRSYNEQFF.

The CDR3 loop is CASSLGSGSEQQYF. CDR3 in DNA: TGCGCCAGCAGCTTGGGCTCGGGTAGCGAACAGCAGTACTTC. The chain couples TRBV5-1 to TRBJ2-4; possible D gene TRBD2, 5 bases. With 0 bases removed from V and 13 bases from J, the gap between germline ends came to 17 bases. The germline CDR1 and CDR2 sequences are SGHRS and YFSETQ. The CDR3 runs to 14 residues.

Concerning this clonotype: Being one base from a much bigger clone, this may be a read error. This sequence joins TRBV9 and TRBJ1-6, with a tentative D call TRBD1 (6 bases). The CDR3 has 16 amino acids. CDR1 is SGDLS, CDR2 YYNGEE, per germline. The CDR3 coding sequence is TGTGCCAACAGCGTAGCCGGGACATCCTATAATTCACCCCTCCACTTT. Translated, it gives CANSVAGTSYNSPLHF.

This clonotype has more than one count but fewer than ten. Germline and junction disagree at one end, which may indicate a read error. The chain recombines TRBV27 with TRBJ1-5; D is uncertain. CDR3 size: 16 residues. From germline, CDR1 is MNHEY and CDR2 SMNVEV (reference sequence). DNA of the CDR3: TGTGCCAGCAGTCTTTTTATGGGAGATAGCAATCAGCCCCGGCATTTT. Translation gives CASSLFMGDSNQPRHF.

This clonotype was picked up a small number of times. V is TRBV10-2 and J is TRBJ1-1, with 7 bases aligning to TRBD1. This CDR3 comprises 15 residues. CDR1 is WSHSY and CDR2 is SAAADI in the germline V gene. V shed 6 bases and J 1 base; nucleotides not matched to a gene: 8. The CDR3 is CASRGTVRSNTEAFF. For the CDR3, the DNA is TGCGCCAGCAGAGGGACAGTACGTTCGAACACTGAAGCTTTCTTT.

The chain is built from TRBV6-2 or TRBV6-3 and TRBJ2-2; TRBD2 matches at 10 bases. V was pared by 6 bases and J by 5 bases, with 15 bases of the junction left unmatched. The length of the CDR3 is 18 residues. The germline V gene encodes CDR1 MNHEY and CDR2 SVGEGT. CDR3 region: CASRKPTSGYWPTGELFF. In nucleotides, the CDR3 is TGTGCCAGCAGGAAGCCGACTAGCGGGTATTGGCCAACCGGGGAGCTGTTTTTT.

This clonotype has only a few counts. The chain links TRBV12-3 or TRBV12-4 to TRBJ1-1; TRBD1 aligns across 7 bases. Trimming cost V 2 bases and J 7 bases; bases outside gene matches: 10. There are 15 residues in the CDR3. The CDR3 loop reads CASSLTGANVGEAFF. CDR3 DNA sequence: TGTGCCAGCAGTTTAACAGGGGCAAATGTAGGTGAAGCTTTCTTT.

Notes on this clonotype: A read error may account for a junction end that differs from germline. The chain joins TRBV3-1 to TRBJ1-4, with D unclear. The CDR3 totals 14 residues. Germline V CDR1 and CDR2: LGHDT, YNNKEL (reference sequence). CDR3: CVSSQEERLEKLFF. In DNA form, the CDR3 reads TGTGTCAGCAGCCAAGAAGAGCGGCTTGAAAAACTGTTTTTT.

This clonotype has ten or more counts. The V call is TRBV6-1, the J call TRBJ1-2, with TRBD1 as a possible D gene (6 bases). V gave up 6 bases and J gave up 1 base, with 15 bases separating them. Germline loops: CDR1 MNHNS, CDR2 SASEGT. The length of the CDR3 is 15 residues. The CDR3 DNA reads TGTGCCAGCAGCTCCGGGAGGGGGGGTAACTATGGCTACACCTTC. Translating gives CASSSGRGGNYGYTF.

This clonotype has ten or more counts. The V call is TRBV19, the J call TRBJ2-1; TRBD2 might be the D (6 bases). The germline V gene has CDR1 LNHDA and CDR2 SQIVND (reference sequence). The CDR3 runs to 15 residues. V was trimmed by 5 bases and J by 6 bases, leaving 17 bases between them. CDR3 loop: CASSFYGGSGNEQFF. The CDR3 bases are TGTGCCAGTAGTTTCTATGGGGGTAGCGGCAATGAGCAGTTCTTC.

The chain couples TRBV4-1 to TRBJ2-2, with D perhaps matching TRBD1 (5 bases). Germline CDR1 and CDR2: MGHRA and YSYEKL. The germline V and J ends were trimmed by 0 bases and 5 bases, with 10 bases remaining between them. This CDR3 comprises 15 residues. The CDR3 reads CASSQEGYRTGELFF. Written as DNA, the CDR3 is TGCGCCAGCAGCCAAGAGGGGTACAGGACCGGGGAGCTGTTTTTT.

This chain uses TRBV24-1 with TRBJ2-1; 7 nucleotides line up with TRBD1. With 0 bases clipped from V and 1 base from J, the junction kept 2 bases outside the gene matches. This CDR3 comprises 16 residues. Germline-derived CDR1 and CDR2 are KGHDR and SFDVKD. The CDR3 region has the DNA TGTGCCACCAGTGATTTGGAGGGGGCTTCCTACAATGAGCAGTTCTTC. Protein sequence: CATSDLEGASYNEQFF.

Details on this clonotype: A much larger clone is a single base away; this may be a read error. The chain combines TRBV9 with TRBJ2-1; D gene ambiguous. The J call is doubtful: the DNA matches TRBJ2-7 better. The CDR3 totals 15 residues. Germline V gene sequence: CDR1 SGDLS, CDR2 YYNGEE. CDR3 protein: CASSVVEVVYNEQYF. CDR3 bases: TGTGCCAGCAGCGTAGTTGAGGTAGTCTACAATGAGCAGTACTTC.

Written as DNA, the CDR3 is TGCAGCGTTGTGGGGGCTACCACAGATACGCAGTATTTT. It yields the protein CSVVGATTDTQYF. V is TRBV29-1 and J is TRBJ2-3; D perhaps matches TRBD1 (6 bases). This CDR3 contains 13 residues. The germline V gene has CDR1 SQVTM and CDR2 ANQGSEA. Trimming took 4 bases from V and 2 from J, leaving 10 bases between them.

The V call is TRBV29-1, the J call TRBJ1-2; D might be TRBD1 (5 bases). This CDR3 contains 12 residues. The V gene lost 6 bases and the J gene lost 7 bases, with 15 bases spanning the gap. The germline CDR1 and CDR2 sequences are SQVTM and ANQGSEA. Here the CDR3 reads CSVMGPWSGYTF. CDR3 bases: TGCAGCGTAATGGGACCCTGGAGTGGCTACACCTTC. Combining the CDR3 with reference TRBV29-1 and TRBJ1-2 gives the whole variable domain SAVISQKPSRDICQRGTSLTIQCQVDSQVTMMFWYRQQPGQSLTLIATANQGSEATYESGFVIDKFPISRPNLTFSTLTVSNMSPEDSSIYLCSVMGPWSGYTFGSGTRLTVV.

The chain links TRBV28 to TRBJ2-7; no clear D. V dropped 6 bases and J dropped 3 bases, with 9 bases sitting between them. Germline V gene data show CDR1 as MDHEN and CDR2 as SYDVKM. CDR3 length: 12 residues. CDR3 DNA sequence: TGTGCCAGCAGGCTCGCAGGCTACGAGCAGTACTTC. This translates into CASRLAGYEQYF.

This clonotype appeared a few times. A much larger clone is a single base away; this may be a read error. This chain links TRBV4-2 with TRBJ2-5; D is undetermined. The tail of the sequence fits TRBJ2-1 better, so the J call may be wrong. CDR3 length: 16 amino acids. Germline values: CDR1 LGHNA, CDR2 YNFKEQ. The CDR3 nucleotides read TGTGCCAGCAGCCTTGGGCCACAGAGAAACCAAGAGACCCAGTTCTTC. It codes for CASSLGPQRNQETQFF.

V usage is TRBV3-1 and J usage is TRBJ1-2; 9 bases are a match to TRBD1. V was pared by 6 bases and J by 8 bases, with 7 bases of the junction left unmatched. Germline loops: CDR1 LGHDT, CDR2 YNNKEL (reference sequence). The CDR3 spans 13 residues. CDR3 DNA: TGTGCCAGCAGTGTGTGGACAGGGGAAGGCTACACCTTC. Translating gives CASSVWTGEGYTF.

The chain carries TRBV4-2 and TRBJ1-4, with TRBD1 matching 10 bases. Germline values: CDR1 LGHNA, CDR2 YNFKEQ. The CDR3 extends over 14 amino acids. V lost 7 bases to trimming and J lost 4 bases; unmatched junction nucleotides: 3. The CDR3 sequence is CASKGQGINEKLFF. Written as DNA, the CDR3 is TGTGCCAGCAAGGGACAGGGGATTAATGAAAAACTGTTTTTT.

The V gene is TRBV28, the J gene TRBJ2-1; D remains unclear. This CDR3 contains 13 residues. Per the germline V gene, CDR1 is MDHEN and CDR2 is SYDVKM. Trimming took 3 bases from V and 8 from J, leaving 11 bases between them. CDR3 in DNA: TGTGCCAGCAGTTTGCTAGAATTTTATGAGCAGTTCTTC. As protein: CASSLLEFYEQFF.

This rearrangement joins TRBV20-1 to TRBJ2-5; possibly TRBD1 for D (6 bases). Germline V gives CDR1 DFQATT, CDR2 SNEGSKA (reference sequence). The CDR3 is 12 residues long. Trimming left V 1 base short and J 11 bases short, with 14 bases between. The CDR3 sequence: CSARGQVREQYF. The CDR3 nucleotides read TGCAGTGCTAGAGGACAGGTGCGAGAGCAGTACTTC.

The V and J genes are TRBV20-1 and TRBJ1-4; tentatively, D is TRBD1 (5 bases). The germline V gene encodes CDR1 DFQATT and CDR2 SNEGSKA (reference sequence). With 0 bases removed from V and 7 bases from J, the gap between germline ends came to 15 bases. CDR3 length equals 15 residues. In DNA form, the CDR3 reads TGCAGTGCTAGAGACTCAGGGAGGAGTAGTGAAAAACTGTTTTTT. Translated: CSARDSGRSSEKLFF.

The chain has TRBV18 and TRBJ2-3; TRBD2 matches 9 bases. Losses at the gene ends were 6 bases for V and 0 bases for J; bases not matched to a gene: 10. The CDR3 has 17 amino acids. The V gene's germline CDR1 is KGHSH and CDR2 LQKENI. This CDR3 is CASSPFGTSMSTDTQYF. CDR3 in DNA: TGTGCCAGCTCGCCGTTCGGGACTAGCATGAGCACAGATACGCAGTATTTT. Drawing the rest from reference TRBV18 and TRBJ2-3, the complete variable domain is NAGVMQNPRHLVRRRGQEARLRCSPMKGHSHVYWYRQLPEEGLKFMVYLQKENIIDESGMPKERFSAEFPKEGPSILRIQQVVRGDSAAYFCASSPFGTSMSTDTQYFGPGTRLTVL.

This clonotype has a count of ten or more. The chain has TRBV20-1 and TRBJ2-7, with D tentatively TRBD1 (6 bases). The CDR3 extends over 14 amino acids. The V end lost 1 base, the J end lost 2 bases, and 12 bases lay between the germline ends. CDR1 is DFQATT and CDR2 is SNEGSKA in the germline V gene (reference sequence). CDR3 nucleotide sequence: TGCAGTGCTAGAGTAACAGGGTACCCCTACGAGCAGTACTTC. Translated, it gives CSARVTGYPYEQYF.